Ten or more counts support the clone carrying this T cell receptor (beta chain). Per the germline V gene, CDR1 is SQVTM and CDR2 is ANQGSEA. J was trimmed by 3 bases and V by 7 bases; bases with no gene match: 5. This CDR3 has 14 amino acids. Unique molecular identifiers tagged the TCRbeta library. TCRdb re-called the PCR reads with MiXCR, one entry per CDR3 protein. Among about 490,000 distinct CDR3 sequences listed, about 10% were seen once. This sample is drawn from a study of T-cell reconstitution after alpha-beta-depleted transplantation in children. The receptor's source is a child aged 2-15 years with inherited bone marrow failure, due to receive a stem cell transplant. This specimen was PBMCs, taken before TCRalphabeta/CD19-depleted stem cell transplant. This chain links TRBV29-1 with TRBJ2-1, with 11 bases matching TRBD2. CDR3 coding DNA: TGCAGCGCCGGACTAGCGGGCCACTACAATGAGCAGTTCTTC. This sequence encodes CSAGLAGHYNEQFF.